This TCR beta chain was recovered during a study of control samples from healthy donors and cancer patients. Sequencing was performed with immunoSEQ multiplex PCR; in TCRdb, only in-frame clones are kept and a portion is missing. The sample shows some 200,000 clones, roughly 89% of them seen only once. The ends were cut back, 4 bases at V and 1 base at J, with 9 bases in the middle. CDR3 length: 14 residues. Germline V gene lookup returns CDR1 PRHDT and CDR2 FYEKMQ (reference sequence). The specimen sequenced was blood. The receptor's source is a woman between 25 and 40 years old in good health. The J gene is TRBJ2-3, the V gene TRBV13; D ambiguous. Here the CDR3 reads CASSYRAGTDTQYF. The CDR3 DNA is TGTGCCAGCAGCTACCGAGCAGGCACAGATACGCAGTATTTT.